The rows below give T cell receptor beta chains drawn from one sample of a study of PD-L1 blockade in urothelial cancer. Sequenced by immunoSEQ multiplex PCR; TCRdb stores in-frame clones only, minus some. This sample yields 45,000 to 60,000 clones, of which more than 75% are seen a single time; 2% to 3% belongs to the top ten. The material was PBMCs, obtained around atezolizumab (anti-PD-L1) treatment. These receptors all stem from a man aged 60 to 75 with urothelial cancer. The CDR3 runs from the conserved cysteine through the conserved F or W. A D gene is named only where the DNA matches it firmly. Some rows mark clone size as missing; the rest say once, few, many or name a class of expanded clone.

TRBJ1-1 TRBD1 few TRBV19 TGTGCCAGTAGTTTCTCGCAGGGGGCGAACACTGAAGCTTTCTTT CASSFSQGANTEAFF
TRBJ1-1 NA NA TRBV19 TGTGCCAGTAGTATAAGGGGGGGGAACACGGGAAAGGCCGCTGAAGCTTTCTTT CASSIRGGNTGKAAEAFF
TRBJ2-7 NA NA TRBV18 TGTGCCAGCTCACCTGGGGACAAAATCTACGAGCAGTACTTC CASSPGDKIYEQYF
TRBJ2-1 NA NA TRBV21-1 TGTGCCAGCAGCGAAGAGACTAGAAACCCCTACAATGAGCAGTTCTTC CASSEETRNPYNEQFF
TRBJ1-1 NA NA TRBV28 TGTGCCAGCAGTGCCGACACTGACCTCATGAACACTGAAGCTTTCTTT CASSADTDLMNTEAFF
TRBJ2-1 TRBD2 once TRBV30 TGTGCCTGGATCGGGACTACTGAGCAGTTCTTC CAWIGTTEQFF
TRBJ2-7 NA NA TRBV2 TGTGCCAGCAGCCTTAGCTCCTACGAGCAGTACTTC CASSLSSYEQYF
TRBJ1-1 NA NA TRBV7-6 TGTGCCAGCAGCTCGGGATGGACGGGGAACACTGAAGCTTTCTTT CASSSGWTGNTEAFF
TRBJ2-1 TRBD2 NA TRBV6-5 TGTGCCAGCAGTTCATCGGGGGGAGGGTACAATGAGCAGTTCTTC CASSSSGGGYNEQFF
TRBJ1-2 NA NA TRBV6-1 TGTGCCACGCGTTTTGGGGGGGCCTATGGCTACACCTTC CATRFGGAYGYTF
TRBJ2-4 TRBD1 NA TRBV2 TGTGCCAGCAGGGGGGACAGGTCCAAAAACATTCAGTACTTC CASRGDRSKNIQYF
TRBJ1-5 NA NA TRBV10-2 TGCGCCAGCAGGGACAGTGATTATCAGCCCCAGCATTTT CASRDSDYQPQHF
TRBJ1-3 NA NA TRBV7-8 TGTGCCAGCAGGCAGAACTCTGGAAACACCATATATTTT CASRQNSGNTIYF
TRBJ2-3 TRBD2 NA TRBV7-8 TGTGCCAGCAGCTTCCAGACTAGCGGGGTTCCCTATACGCAGTATTTT CASSFQTSGVPYTQYF